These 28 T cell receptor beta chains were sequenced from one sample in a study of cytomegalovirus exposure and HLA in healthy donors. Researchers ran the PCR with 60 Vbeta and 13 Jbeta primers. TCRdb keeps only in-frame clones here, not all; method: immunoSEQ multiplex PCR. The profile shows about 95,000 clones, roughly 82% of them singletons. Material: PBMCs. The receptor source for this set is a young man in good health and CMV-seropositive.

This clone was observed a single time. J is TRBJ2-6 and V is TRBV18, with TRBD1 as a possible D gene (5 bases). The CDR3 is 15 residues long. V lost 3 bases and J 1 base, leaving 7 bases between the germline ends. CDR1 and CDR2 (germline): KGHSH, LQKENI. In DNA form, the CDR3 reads TGTGCCAGCTCACCCCAGGGTTCTGGGGCCAACGTCCTGACTTTC. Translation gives CASSPQGSGANVLTF.

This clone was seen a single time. In nucleotides, the CDR3 is TGTGCCAGCAGTTACTTTGAGGGAGCACAGGGAGAGCAGTTCTTC. This translates into CASSYFEGAQGEQFF. The rearrangement links TRBV6-5 to TRBJ2-1; TRBD1 might be the D (6 bases). CDR1 is MNHEY and CDR2 is SVGAGI in the germline V gene. Trimming removed 1 base at V and 10 bases at J, with 17 bases between. CDR3 length: 15 amino acids.

The CDR3 region has the DNA TGTGCCAGCAGTTCGGGACTAGCGGGCTCCTACGAGCAGTACTTC. It translates to CASSSGLAGSYEQYF. V usage is TRBV6-1 and J usage is TRBJ2-7, with 12 positions matching TRBD2. This CDR3 contains 15 residues. Germline trimming cut 5 bases from V and 0 bases from J; bases unmatched to any gene: 2. From germline, CDR1 is MNHNS and CDR2 SASEGT.

In DNA form, the CDR3 reads TGTGCCAGCAGTGTCCGGGACAGTCCTGGAAACACCATATATTTT. Residues: CASSVRDSPGNTIYF. V is TRBV25-1 and J is TRBJ1-3, with 7 positions matching TRBD1. The CDR3 contains 15 residues. The germline V gene encodes CDR1 MGHDK and CDR2 SYGVNS. Trimming at V came to 4 bases and at J to 2 bases, leaving 5 bases not matched to a gene.

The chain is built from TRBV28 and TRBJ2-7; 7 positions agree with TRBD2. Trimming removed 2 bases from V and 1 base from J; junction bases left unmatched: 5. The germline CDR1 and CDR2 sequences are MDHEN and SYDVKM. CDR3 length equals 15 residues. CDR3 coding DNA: TGTGCCAGCAGTTTAACGGCGGGAGAGTCCTACGAGCAGTACTTC. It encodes CASSLTAGESYEQYF.

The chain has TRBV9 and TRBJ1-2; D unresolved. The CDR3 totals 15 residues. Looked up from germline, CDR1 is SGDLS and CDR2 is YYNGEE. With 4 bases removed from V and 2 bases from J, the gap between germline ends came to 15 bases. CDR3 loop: CASSPAWSPNYGYTF. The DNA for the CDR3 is TGTGCCAGCAGCCCCGCGTGGTCCCCGAACTATGGCTACACCTTC. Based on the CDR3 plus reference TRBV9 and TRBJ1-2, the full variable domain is DSGVTQTPKHLITATGQRVTLRCSPRSGDLSVYWYQQSLDQGLQFLIQYYNGEERAKGNILERFSAQQFPDLHSELNLSSLELGDSALYFCASSPAWSPNYGYTFGSGTRLTVV.

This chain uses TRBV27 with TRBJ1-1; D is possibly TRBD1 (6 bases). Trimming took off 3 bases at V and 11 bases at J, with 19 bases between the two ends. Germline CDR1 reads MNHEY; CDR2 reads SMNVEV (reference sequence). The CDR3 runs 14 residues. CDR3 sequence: CASSFQVSGADAFF. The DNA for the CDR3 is TGTGCCAGCAGTTTTCAAGTGTCAGGGGCCGATGCTTTCTTT.

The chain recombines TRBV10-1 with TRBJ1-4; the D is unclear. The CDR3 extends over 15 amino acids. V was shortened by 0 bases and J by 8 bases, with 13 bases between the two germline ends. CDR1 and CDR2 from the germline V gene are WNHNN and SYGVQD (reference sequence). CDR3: CASSESGRRGEKLFF. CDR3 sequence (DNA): TGCGCCAGCAGTGAGTCGGGCAGAAGAGGGGAAAAACTGTTTTTT.

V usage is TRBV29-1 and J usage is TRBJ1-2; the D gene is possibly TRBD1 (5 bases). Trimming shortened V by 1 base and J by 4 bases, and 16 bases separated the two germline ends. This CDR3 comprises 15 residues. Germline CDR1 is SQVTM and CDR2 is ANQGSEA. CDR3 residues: CSVEGAGGSGYGYTF. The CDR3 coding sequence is TGCAGCGTTGAAGGGGCCGGGGGATCGGGCTATGGCTACACCTTC.

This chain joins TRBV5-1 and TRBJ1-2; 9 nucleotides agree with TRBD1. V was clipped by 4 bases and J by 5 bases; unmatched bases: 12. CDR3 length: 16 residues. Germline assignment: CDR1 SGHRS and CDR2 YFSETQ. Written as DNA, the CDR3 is TGCGCCAGCAGCGGAATCACCCGGGACAGGGTTTATGGCTACACCTTC. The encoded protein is CASSGITRDRVYGYTF. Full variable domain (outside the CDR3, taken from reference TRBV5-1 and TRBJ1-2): KAGVTQTPRYLIKTRGQQVTLSCSPISGHRSVSWYQQTPGQGLQFLFEYFSETQRNKGNFPGRFSGRQFSNSRSEMNVSTLELGDSALYLCASSGITRDRVYGYTFGSGTRLTVV.

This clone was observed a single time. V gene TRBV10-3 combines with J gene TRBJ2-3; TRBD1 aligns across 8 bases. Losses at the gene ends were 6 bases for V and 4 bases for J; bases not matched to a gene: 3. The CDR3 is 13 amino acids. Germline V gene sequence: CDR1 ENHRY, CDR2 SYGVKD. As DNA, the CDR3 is TGTGCCATCAGGCAGGGGGCCCCAGATACGCAGTATTTT. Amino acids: CAIRQGAPDTQYF.

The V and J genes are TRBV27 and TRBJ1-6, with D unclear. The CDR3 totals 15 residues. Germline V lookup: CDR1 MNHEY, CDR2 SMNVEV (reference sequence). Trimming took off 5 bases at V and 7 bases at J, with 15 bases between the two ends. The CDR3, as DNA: TGTGCCAGCAGTACCCTGGGCAGCGGCAATTCACCCCTCCACTTT. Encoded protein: CASSTLGSGNSPLHF.

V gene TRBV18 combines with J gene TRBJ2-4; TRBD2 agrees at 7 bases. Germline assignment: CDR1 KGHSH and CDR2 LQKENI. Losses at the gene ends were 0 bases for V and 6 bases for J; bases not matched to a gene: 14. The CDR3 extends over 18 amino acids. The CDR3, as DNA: TGTGCCAGCTCACCACCCTCGGGGGGTCCTATGGGGCGAAACATTCAGTACTTC. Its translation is CASSPPSGGPMGRNIQYF.

CDR3 nucleotide sequence: TGCGCCAGCAGCCCTGGCCGGGGGGGCACAGATACGCAGTATTTT. This gives the protein CASSPGRGGTDTQYF. The chain has TRBV5-1 and TRBJ2-3; 7 bases match TRBD2. The germline gives CDR1 SGHRS, CDR2 YFSETQ. CDR3 size: 15 residues. With 4 bases clipped from V and 1 base from J, the junction kept 6 bases outside the gene matches.

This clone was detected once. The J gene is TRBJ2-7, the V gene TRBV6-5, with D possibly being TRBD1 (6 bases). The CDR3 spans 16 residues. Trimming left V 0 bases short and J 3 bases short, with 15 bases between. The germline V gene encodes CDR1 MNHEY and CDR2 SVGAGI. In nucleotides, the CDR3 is TGTGCCAGCAGTTACTCGGGTAGGGCAGGGGTCTACGAGCAGTACTTC. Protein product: CASSYSGRAGVYEQYF.

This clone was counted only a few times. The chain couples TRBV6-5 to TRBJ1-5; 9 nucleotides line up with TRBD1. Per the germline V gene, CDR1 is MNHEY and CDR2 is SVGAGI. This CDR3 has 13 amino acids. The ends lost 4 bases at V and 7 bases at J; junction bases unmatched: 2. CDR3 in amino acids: CASSSGTGQPQHF. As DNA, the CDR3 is TGTGCCAGCAGTTCCGGGACAGGGCAGCCCCAGCATTTT.

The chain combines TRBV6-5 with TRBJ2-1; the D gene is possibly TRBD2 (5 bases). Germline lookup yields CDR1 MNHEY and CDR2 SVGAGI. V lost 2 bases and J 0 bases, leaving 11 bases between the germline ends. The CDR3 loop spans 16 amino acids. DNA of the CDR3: TGTGCCAGCAGTTACCGGGGAAAAAGCTCCTACAATGAGCAGTTCTTC. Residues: CASSYRGKSSYNEQFF.

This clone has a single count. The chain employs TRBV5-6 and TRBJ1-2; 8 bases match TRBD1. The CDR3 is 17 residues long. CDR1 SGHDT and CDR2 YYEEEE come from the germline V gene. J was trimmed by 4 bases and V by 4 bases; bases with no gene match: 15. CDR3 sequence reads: CASSPIGGLDRVYGYTF. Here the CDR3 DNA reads TGTGCCAGCAGCCCCATCGGGGGACTGGACAGGGTCTATGGCTACACCTTC.

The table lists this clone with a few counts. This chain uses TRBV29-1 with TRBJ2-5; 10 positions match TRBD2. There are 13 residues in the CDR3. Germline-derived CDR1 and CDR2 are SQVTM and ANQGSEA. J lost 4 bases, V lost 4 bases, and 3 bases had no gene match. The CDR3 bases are TGCAGCGTTGTAGGGACTAGCGTAGAGACCCAGTACTTC. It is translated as CSVVGTSVETQYF.

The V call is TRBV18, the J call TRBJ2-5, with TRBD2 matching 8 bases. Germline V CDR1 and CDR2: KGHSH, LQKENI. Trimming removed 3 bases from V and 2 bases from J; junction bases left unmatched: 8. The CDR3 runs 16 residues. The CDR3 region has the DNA TGTGCCAGCTCACCGGGGCCTAGCGGGCTACAAGAGACCCAGTACTTC. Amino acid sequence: CASSPGPSGLQETQYF. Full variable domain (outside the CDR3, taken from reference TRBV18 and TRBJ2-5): NAGVMQNPRHLVRRRGQEARLRCSPMKGHSHVYWYRQLPEEGLKFMVYLQKENIIDESGMPKERFSAEFPKEGPSILRIQQVVRGDSAAYFCASSPGPSGLQETQYFGPGTRLLVL.

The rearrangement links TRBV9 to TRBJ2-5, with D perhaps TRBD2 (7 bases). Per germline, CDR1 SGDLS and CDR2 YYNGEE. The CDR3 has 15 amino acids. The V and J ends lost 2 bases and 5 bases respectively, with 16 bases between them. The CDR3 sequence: CASSVEGGEGETQYF. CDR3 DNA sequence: TGTGCCAGCAGCGTGGAAGGGGGGGAGGGTGAGACCCAGTACTTC.

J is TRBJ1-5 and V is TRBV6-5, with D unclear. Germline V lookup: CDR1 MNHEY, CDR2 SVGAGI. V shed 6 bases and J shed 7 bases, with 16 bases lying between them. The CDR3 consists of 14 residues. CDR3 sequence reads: CASSLVGSAQPQHF. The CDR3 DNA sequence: TGTGCCAGCAGCCTGGTCGGGTCGGCGCAGCCCCAGCATTTT.

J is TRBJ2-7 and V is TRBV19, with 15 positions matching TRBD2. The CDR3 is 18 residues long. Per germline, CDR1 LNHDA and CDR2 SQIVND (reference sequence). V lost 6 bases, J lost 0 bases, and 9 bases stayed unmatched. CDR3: CASSPRGTSGGYSYEQYF. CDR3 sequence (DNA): TGTGCCAGTAGCCCACGCGGGACTAGCGGGGGGTACTCCTACGAGCAGTACTTC.

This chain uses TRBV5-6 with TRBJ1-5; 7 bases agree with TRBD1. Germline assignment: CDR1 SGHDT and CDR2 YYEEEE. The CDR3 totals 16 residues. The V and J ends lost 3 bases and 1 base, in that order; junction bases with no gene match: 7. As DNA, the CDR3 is TGTGCCAGCAGCTCGACAGGGCTCGGGAGCAATCAGCCCCAGCATTTT. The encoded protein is CASSSTGLGSNQPQHF.

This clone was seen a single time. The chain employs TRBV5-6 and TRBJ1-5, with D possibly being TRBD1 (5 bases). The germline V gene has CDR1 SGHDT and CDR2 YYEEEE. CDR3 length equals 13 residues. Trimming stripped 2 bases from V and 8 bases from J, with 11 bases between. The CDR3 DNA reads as TGTGCCAGCAGCTTACTACCGGGGGAGCCCCAGCATTTT. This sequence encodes CASSLLPGEPQHF.

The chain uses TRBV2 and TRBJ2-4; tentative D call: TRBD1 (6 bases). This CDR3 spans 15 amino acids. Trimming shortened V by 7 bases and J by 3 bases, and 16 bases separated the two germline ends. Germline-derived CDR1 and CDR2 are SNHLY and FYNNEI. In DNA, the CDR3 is TGTGCCAGCAATCAAAACAGGGTCGGCAAAAACATTCAGTACTTC. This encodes CASNQNRVGKNIQYF.

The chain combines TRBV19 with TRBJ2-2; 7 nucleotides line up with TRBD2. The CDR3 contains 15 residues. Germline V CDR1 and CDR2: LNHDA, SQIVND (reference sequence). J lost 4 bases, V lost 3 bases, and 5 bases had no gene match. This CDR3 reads CASSIQRGGTGELFF. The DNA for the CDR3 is TGTGCCAGTAGTATTCAGCGGGGCGGCACCGGGGAGCTGTTTTTT. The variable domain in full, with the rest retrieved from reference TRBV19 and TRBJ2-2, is DGGITQSPKYLFRKEGQNVTLSCEQNLNHDAMYWYRQDPGQGLRLIYYSQIVNDFQKGDIAEGYSVSREKKESFPLTVTSAQKNPTAFYLCASSIQRGGTGELFFGEGSRLTVL.

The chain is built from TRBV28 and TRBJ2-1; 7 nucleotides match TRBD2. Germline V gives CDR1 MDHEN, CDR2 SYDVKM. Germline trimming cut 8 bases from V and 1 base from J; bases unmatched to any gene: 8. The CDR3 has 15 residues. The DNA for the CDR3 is TGTGCCAGCTTTGGGGGGGACCGGTCCTACAATGAGCAGTTCTTC. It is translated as CASFGGDRSYNEQFF.